This TCR beta chain is drawn from a study of blood T cell repertoires in COVID-19. Study background: COVID-19 samples collected from the United States, Italy and Spain covered acute and convalescent phases. T cells, B-cell-depleted T cells, or PBMCs provided the cDNA or gDNA that served as material.

Authors' data handling: Reference gene primer amplification yielded estimated nucleated cell counts. Here immunoSEQ multiplex PCR was the method, and the copy in TCRdb shows in-frame clones only, minus some. V and J calls and clone size are copied from that table; D and trimming were computed from the DNA. The data show some 170,000 clones, with roughly 85% seen just once and around 8% held by the top ten. The CDR3 is 15 residues long. Germline V gives CDR1 MDHEN, CDR2 SYDVKM. V lost 5 bases and J lost 8; bases outside the gene matches: 7. The sample taken for sequencing was peripheral blood. The receptor was isolated from a woman aged 60-75 years with acute or convalescent COVID-19. This rearrangement joins TRBV28 to TRBJ1-4; 11 bases are shared with TRBD1. Here the CDR3 DNA reads TGTGCCAGCAGTCTTGCCGGGACAGGGGGAGAAAAACTGTTTTTT. Translation gives CASSLAGTGGEKLFF.